This T cell receptor beta chain was captured by sequencing in a study of T cells in Graves' hyperthyroidism and ophthalmopathy. Overall study context: Prior to any treatment, at the point of initial diagnosis, peripheral blood was collected.

This clonotype has just a few counts. What it binds is not known. Lactation, pregnancy, other autoimmune disease or uncontrolled infection excluded patients. Source material for PBMCs was about 11 ml fresh peripheral blood. The study, taken as a whole, reports: The authors' 13 V-J model separated ophthalmopathy from stable hyperthyroidism.

Trimming took off 5 bases at V and 5 bases at J, with 21 bases between the two ends. This CDR3 comprises 16 residues. Germline values: CDR1 MNHNS, CDR2 SASEGT. TCR beta CDR3 sequences were amplified from RNA transcripts. The study used the HTBI primer set for a first-round RT-PCR of the TCR CDR3. A single record per CDR3 protein comes from TCRdb applying MiXCR to the multiplex PCR reads. The repertoire holds some 490,000 distinct CDR3 sequences, with approximately 22% as singletons. This receptor was taken from a woman in her seventies with Graves' ophthalmopathy. This chain connects TRBV6-1 to TRBJ1-2; D is ambiguous. The sequencing input was blood. The CDR3 DNA reads as TGTGCCAGCAGTTATTCCCCGGGCAGTTCGTTTTATGGCTACACCTTC. Protein sequence: CASSYSPGSSFYGYTF.